These 3 T cell receptor beta chains originate from one sample sequenced in a study of regulatory T cells in long-lasting Graves disease. The TCR beta library used iRepertoire HTBI primers with Arm-PCR amplification of CDR3. In TCRdb, the multiplex PCR reads were re-called with MiXCR into one record per CDR3 protein. The sample yields fewer than 350,000 distinct CDR3 sequences, over 15% seen once. Time point meaning: newly diagnosed GD, antithyroid drugs for less than 3 months. Extracted RNA from PBMCs served as the source of the TCR library. Sequenced here: peripheral blood mononuclear cells (PBMCs), sampled at new diagnosis, from a patient treated with antithyroid drugs. The receptors come from a female donor with Graves disease.

As concerns this clonotype: A much larger clone differs from this one at a single base, so this may be a read error. The rearrangement links TRBV12-3 or TRBV12-4 to TRBJ2-7; D may be TRBD1 (6 bases). The CDR3 runs 13 residues. Trimming removed 9 bases at V and 1 base at J, with 13 bases between. The CDR3 sequence is CARSIGQSYEQYF. In DNA, the CDR3 is TGTGCCAGAAGTATCGGACAGTCCTACGAGCAGTACTTC.

Many counts were recorded for this clonotype. The chain joins TRBV30 to TRBJ1-1, with D possibly TRBD1 on 5 matching bases. V lost 2 bases, J lost 4 bases, and 11 bases lay in between. Looked up from germline, CDR1 is GTSNPN and CDR2 is SVGIG (reference sequence). The CDR3 spans 13 residues. The CDR3 DNA is TGTGCCTGGAGTTGGGGGACCACCACTGAAGCTTTCTTT. Encoded protein: CAWSWGTTTEAFF.

The chain employs TRBV18 and TRBJ2-1, with D possibly TRBD2 on 5 matching bases. CDR3 length: 14 residues. The V gene lost 3 bases and the J gene lost 10 bases, with 16 bases spanning the gap. Germline V gives CDR1 KGHSH, CDR2 LQKENI. The CDR3 loop is CASSPRGLNYEQFF. DNA for the CDR3: TGTGCCAGCTCACCCCGCGGGCTTAACTACGAGCAGTTCTTC.